This T cell receptor (beta chain) was captured in a study of blood T cells in healthy people across ages. Study-wide findings and caveats: Age brought a roughly linear fall in TCR beta diversity measured per million T cells.

Germline V gives CDR1 DFQATT, CDR2 SNEGSKA (reference sequence). CDR3 size: 15 residues. In the case of this clonotype: The antigen remains undetermined.

A second PCR of 7 to 11 cycles used a sample-barcoded 5' primer and a J-beta primer mix. Every cDNA molecule carried a tag from a template-switch adaptor bearing 12 random nucleotides. TCRdb processed the 5' RACE reads anew with MiXCR; each CDR3 protein has one entry. The sample has about 1.1 million distinct CDR3 sequences; 35% to 45% are singletons. Material for sequencing was blood. The clonotype originates from a man aged 18 to 29 in good health. The chain is built from TRBV20-1 and TRBJ1-1, with a tentative D call TRBD1 (5 bases). The CDR3 nucleotides read TGCAGGCACATCAGGGACCCCCTCCGGCCCACTGAAGCTTTCTTT. Translating gives CRHIRDPLRPTEAFF.